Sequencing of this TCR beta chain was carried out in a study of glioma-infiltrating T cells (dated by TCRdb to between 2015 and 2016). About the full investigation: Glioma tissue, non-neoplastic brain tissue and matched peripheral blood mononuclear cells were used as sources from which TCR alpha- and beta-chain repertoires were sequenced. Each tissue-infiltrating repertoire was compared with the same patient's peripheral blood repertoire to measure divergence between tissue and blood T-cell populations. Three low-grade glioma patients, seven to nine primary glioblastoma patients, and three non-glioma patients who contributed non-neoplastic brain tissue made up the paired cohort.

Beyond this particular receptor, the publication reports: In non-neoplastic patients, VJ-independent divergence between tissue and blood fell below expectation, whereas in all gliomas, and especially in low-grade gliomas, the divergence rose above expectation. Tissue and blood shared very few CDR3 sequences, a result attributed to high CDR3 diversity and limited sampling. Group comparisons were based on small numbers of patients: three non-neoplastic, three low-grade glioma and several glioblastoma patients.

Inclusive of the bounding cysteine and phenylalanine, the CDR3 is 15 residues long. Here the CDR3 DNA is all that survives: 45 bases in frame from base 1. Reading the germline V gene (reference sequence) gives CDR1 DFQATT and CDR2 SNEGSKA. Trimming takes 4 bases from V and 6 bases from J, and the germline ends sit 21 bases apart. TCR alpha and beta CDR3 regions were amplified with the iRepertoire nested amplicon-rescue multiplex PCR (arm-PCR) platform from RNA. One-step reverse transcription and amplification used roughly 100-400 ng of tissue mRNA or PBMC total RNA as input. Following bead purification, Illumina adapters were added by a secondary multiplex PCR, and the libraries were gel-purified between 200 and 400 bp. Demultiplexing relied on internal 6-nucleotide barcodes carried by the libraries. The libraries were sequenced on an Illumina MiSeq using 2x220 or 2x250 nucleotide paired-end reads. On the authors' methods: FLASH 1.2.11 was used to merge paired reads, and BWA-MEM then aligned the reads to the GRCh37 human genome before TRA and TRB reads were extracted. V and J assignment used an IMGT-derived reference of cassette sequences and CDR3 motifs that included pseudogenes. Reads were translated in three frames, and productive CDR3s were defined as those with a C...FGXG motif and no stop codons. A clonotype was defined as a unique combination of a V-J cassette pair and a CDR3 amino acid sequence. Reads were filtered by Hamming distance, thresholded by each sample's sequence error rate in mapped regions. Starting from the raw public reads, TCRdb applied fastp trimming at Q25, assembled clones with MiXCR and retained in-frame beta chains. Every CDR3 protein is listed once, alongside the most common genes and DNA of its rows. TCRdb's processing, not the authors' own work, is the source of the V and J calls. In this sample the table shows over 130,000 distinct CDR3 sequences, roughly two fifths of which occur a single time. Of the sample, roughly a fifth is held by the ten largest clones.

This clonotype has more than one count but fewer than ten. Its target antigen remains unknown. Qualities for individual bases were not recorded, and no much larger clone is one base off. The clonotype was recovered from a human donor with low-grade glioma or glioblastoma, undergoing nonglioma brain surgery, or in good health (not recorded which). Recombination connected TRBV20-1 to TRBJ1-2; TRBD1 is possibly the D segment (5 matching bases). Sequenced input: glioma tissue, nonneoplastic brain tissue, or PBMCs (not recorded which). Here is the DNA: TGCAGTGCTAAACCCTGGGACGGAAATATAGATGGCTACACCTTC. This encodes CSAKPWDGNIDGYTF.